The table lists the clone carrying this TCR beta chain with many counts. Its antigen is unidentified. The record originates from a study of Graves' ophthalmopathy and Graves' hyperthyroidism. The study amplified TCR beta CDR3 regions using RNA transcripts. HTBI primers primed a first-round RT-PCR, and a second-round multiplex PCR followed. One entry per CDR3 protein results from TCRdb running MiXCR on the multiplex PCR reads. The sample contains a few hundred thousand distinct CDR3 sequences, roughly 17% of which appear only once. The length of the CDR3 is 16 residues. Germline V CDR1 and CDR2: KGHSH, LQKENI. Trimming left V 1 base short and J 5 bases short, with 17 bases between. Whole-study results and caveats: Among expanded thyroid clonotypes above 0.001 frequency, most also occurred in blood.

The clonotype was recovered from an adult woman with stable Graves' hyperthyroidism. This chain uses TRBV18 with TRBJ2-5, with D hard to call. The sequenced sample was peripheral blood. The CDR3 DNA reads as TGTGCCAGCTCACCACGCGTCAGGAAGGTGATGGAGACCCAGTACTTC. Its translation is CASSPRVRKVMETQYF.